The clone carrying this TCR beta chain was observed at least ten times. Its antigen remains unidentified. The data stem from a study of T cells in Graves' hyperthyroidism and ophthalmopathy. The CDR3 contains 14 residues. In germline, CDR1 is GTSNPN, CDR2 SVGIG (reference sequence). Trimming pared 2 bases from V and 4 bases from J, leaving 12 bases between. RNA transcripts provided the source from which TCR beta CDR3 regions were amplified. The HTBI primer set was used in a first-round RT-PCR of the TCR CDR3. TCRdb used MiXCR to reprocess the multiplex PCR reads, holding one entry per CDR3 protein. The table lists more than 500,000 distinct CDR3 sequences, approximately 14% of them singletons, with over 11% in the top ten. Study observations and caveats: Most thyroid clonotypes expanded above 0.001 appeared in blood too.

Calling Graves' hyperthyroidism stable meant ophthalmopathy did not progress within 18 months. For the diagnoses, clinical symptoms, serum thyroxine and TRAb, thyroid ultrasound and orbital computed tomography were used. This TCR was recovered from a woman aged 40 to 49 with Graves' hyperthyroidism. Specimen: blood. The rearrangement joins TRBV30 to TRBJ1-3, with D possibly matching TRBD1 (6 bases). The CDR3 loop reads CAWSRGGAGNTIYF. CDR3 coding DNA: TGTGCCTGGAGTAGAGGGGGTGCGGGAAACACCATATATTTT.